Below, 31 T cell receptor beta chains from the same sample are listed, as sequenced in a study of blood T cell repertoires in COVID-19. TCRdb's copy holds only in-frame clones and misses some; the assay was immunoSEQ multiplex PCR. The data contain about 100,000 clones, just under 80% of them seen just once; the ten biggest clones take up less than 35%. Sample: peripheral blood. The receptors originated from a man aged 70-80 years with active or convalescent COVID-19.

In this sample, this clone turned up once. The V gene is TRBV5-1, the J gene TRBJ2-2; maybe TRBD1 (6 bases). V dropped 3 bases and J dropped 2 bases, with 14 bases sitting between them. This CDR3 contains 16 residues. Germline CDR1 and CDR2: SGHRS and YFSETQ. CDR3 sequence reads: CASSSRWGQNTGELFF. CDR3 in DNA: TGCGCCAGCAGCTCCCGGTGGGGGCAAAACACCGGGGAGCTGTTTTTT.

The chain is built from TRBV18 and TRBJ1-2, with D unclear. V lost 4 bases to trimming and J lost 8 bases, with 11 bases between them. Germline CDR1 KGHSH, CDR2 LQKENI. This CDR3 is 12 amino acids long. CDR3 nucleotides: TGTGCCAGCTCACTCGAGTTACGCGGCTACACCTTC. This translates into CASSLELRGYTF.

V gene TRBV15 combines with J gene TRBJ2-7, with a tentative D call TRBD2 (5 bases). V was clipped by 1 base and J by 7 bases, with 17 bases between them. There are 15 residues in the CDR3. The germline V gene has CDR1 LNHNV and CDR2 YYDKDF (reference sequence). The CDR3 is CATSRGETKTGEQYF. CDR3 nucleotide sequence: TGTGCCACCAGCAGAGGGGAGACCAAGACCGGAGAGCAGTACTTC.

The rearrangement links TRBV5-6 to TRBJ2-7; possibly TRBD1 for D (5 bases). The CDR3 contains 15 residues. With 0 bases removed from V and 4 bases from J, the gap between germline ends came to 14 bases. Germline V lookup: CDR1 SGHDT, CDR2 YYEEEE. Here the CDR3 DNA reads TGTGCCAGCAGCTTGGTGGCAGGGAATCGGTACGAGCAGTACTTC. This encodes CASSLVAGNRYEQYF. Full variable domain (rest looked up from reference TRBV5-6 and TRBJ2-7): DAGVTQSPTHLIKTRGQQVTLRCSPKSGHDTVSWYQQALGQGPQFIFQYYEEEERQRGNFPDRFSGHQFPNYSSELNVNALLLGDSALYLCASSLVAGNRYEQYFGPGTRLTVT.

This sequence joins TRBV9 and TRBJ2-5; D might be TRBD2 (5 bases). Trimming took 0 bases from V and 4 from J, leaving 19 bases between them. The CDR3 has 17 residues. Germline loops: CDR1 SGDLS, CDR2 YYNGEE. The CDR3 sequence is CASSVGLANMRRETQYF. The CDR3 DNA reads as TGTGCCAGCAGCGTAGGCCTAGCCAATATGAGAAGAGAGACCCAGTACTTC.

V usage is TRBV7-2 and J usage is TRBJ1-5, with TRBD1 identical over 8 bases. V dropped 1 base and J dropped 6; count of bases not matched to a gene: 8. The CDR3 is 16 amino acids. CDR1 is SGHTA, CDR2 FQGNSA, per germline. CDR3 bases: TGTGCCAGCAGCTTAGGACAGGGGATTCTGGGTCAGCCCCAGCATTTT. Translation gives CASSLGQGILGQPQHF.

The rearrangement links TRBV10-3 to TRBJ1-1; a possible D gene is TRBD1 (5 bases). CDR3 length equals 12 residues. V was pared by 6 bases and J by 7 bases, with 12 bases between. The germline V gene has CDR1 ENHRY and CDR2 SYGVKD. In DNA, the CDR3 is TGTGCCATCAGCGGGGGGACGTTTGAAGCTTTCTTT. The encoded protein is CAISGGTFEAFF.

The gene calls are TRBV30 and TRBJ2-1, with D perhaps matching TRBD2 (7 bases). The CDR3 is 17 residues long. Per the germline V gene, CDR1 is GTSNPN and CDR2 is SVGIG (reference sequence). V dropped 3 bases and J dropped 0 bases, with 18 bases sitting between them. CDR3 in amino acids: CAWRIRGAPSSYNEQFF. The CDR3 region has the DNA TGTGCCTGGAGAATCCGGGGGGCTCCCTCCTCCTACAATGAGCAGTTCTTC.

In its sample, this clone was seen a few times. The chain has TRBV24-1 and TRBJ1-2, with D maybe TRBD1 (6 bases). The germline V and J ends were trimmed by 3 bases and 4 bases, with 11 bases remaining between them. CDR1 KGHDR and CDR2 SFDVKD come from the germline V gene. The CDR3 contains 14 residues. The CDR3 loop is CATSDGGRPYGYTF. The CDR3 DNA reads TGTGCCACCAGTGATGGGGGCAGACCCTATGGCTACACCTTC.

This clone was counted a single time. J is TRBJ2-5 and V is TRBV19; no clear D gene. The germline V and J ends were trimmed by 4 bases and 5 bases, with 11 bases remaining between them. The CDR3 covers 13 residues. In germline, CDR1 is LNHDA, CDR2 SQIVND (reference sequence). CDR3 residues: CASSTQVVETQYF. For the CDR3, the DNA is TGTGCCAGTAGTACCCAGGTTGTCGAGACCCAGTACTTC.

This clone showed up just once. The rearrangement uses TRBV7-2 and TRBJ1-2, with a possible D match to TRBD1 (5 bases). Trimming cost V 5 bases and J 8 bases, with 15 bases left between them. This CDR3 region has 13 residues. In germline, CDR1 is SGHTA, CDR2 FQGNSA. For the CDR3, the DNA is TGTGCCAGCAGCCCGGGCAGGGTAGAGGGCTACACCTTC. This encodes CASSPGRVEGYTF.

The rearrangement joins TRBV11-1 to TRBJ2-7, with 7 bases that match TRBD1. CDR3 length: 13 residues. Trimming at V came to 3 bases and at J to 5 bases, leaving 4 bases not matched to a gene. The V gene's germline CDR1 is SGHAT and CDR2 FQDESV (reference sequence). The CDR3 sequence: CASSFDRADEQYF. The CDR3 nucleotides read TGTGCCAGCAGCTTCGACAGGGCTGACGAGCAGTACTTC.

This sequence joins TRBV27 and TRBJ2-1; 7 nucleotides agree with TRBD1. V lost 5 bases and J lost 4; bases outside the gene matches: 5. Germline CDR1 MNHEY, CDR2 SMNVEV (reference sequence). CDR3 size: 14 residues. CDR3 bases: TGTGCCAGCAGTAACAGGGGTGGGTACAATGAGCAGTTCTTC. Its protein product is CASSNRGGYNEQFF.

This chain uses TRBV7-2 with TRBJ1-1, with D possibly being TRBD1 (6 bases). The CDR3 has 13 residues. CDR1 is SGHTA and CDR2 is FQGNSA in the germline V gene. V lost 0 bases to trimming and J lost 11 bases, with 13 bases between them. The DNA of the CDR3 is TGTGCCAGCAGCTTAGCGCTCGTCAGGGGTGCTTTCTTT. It yields the protein CASSLALVRGAFF. Based on the CDR3 plus reference TRBV7-2 and TRBJ1-1, the full variable domain is GAGVSQSPSNKVTEKGKDVELRCDPISGHTALYWYRQSLGQGLEFLIYFQGNSAPDKSGLPSDRFSAERTGGSVSTLTIQRTQQEDSAVYLCASSLALVRGAFFGQGTRLTVV.

The chain links TRBV4-3 to TRBJ2-2, with 8 positions matching TRBD1. Germline CDR1 is LGHNA and CDR2 is YSLEER. CDR3 length equals 14 residues. With V trimmed by 6 bases and J by 4 bases, 4 bases remained unmatched. The CDR3 is CASRRQGSTGELFF. The CDR3 DNA reads as TGCGCCAGCAGGAGACAGGGGAGCACCGGGGAGCTGTTTTTT.

This rearrangement joins TRBV7-2 to TRBJ2-7, with 15 bases aligning to TRBD2. The CDR3 totals 16 residues. The germline gives CDR1 SGHTA, CDR2 FQGNSA. V lost 5 bases to trimming and J lost 3 bases; unmatched junction nucleotides: 5. The CDR3 here is CASSLRTSGGVYEQYF. The DNA for the CDR3 is TGTGCCAGCAGCCTGAGGACTAGCGGGGGGGTCTACGAGCAGTACTTC. The variable domain in full, with the rest retrieved from reference TRBV7-2 and TRBJ2-7, is GAGVSQSPSNKVTEKGKDVELRCDPISGHTALYWYRQSLGQGLEFLIYFQGNSAPDKSGLPSDRFSAERTGGSVSTLTIQRTQQEDSAVYLCASSLRTSGGVYEQYFGPGTRLTVT.

The chain joins TRBV5-6 to TRBJ2-7; 11 bases agree with TRBD1. Losses at the gene ends were 3 bases for V and 3 bases for J; bases not matched to a gene: 2. The CDR3 sequence is 14 residues long. CDR1 is SGHDT and CDR2 is YYEEEE in the germline V gene. The CDR3 here is CASSWDRGSYEQYF. As DNA, the CDR3 is TGTGCCAGCAGCTGGGACAGGGGGAGCTACGAGCAGTACTTC.

This clone was counted at least ten times. The chain uses TRBV6-5 and TRBJ1-1; 11 bases align to TRBD1. The junction had 2 bases not matched to a gene; V was cut back by 2 bases and J by 6 bases. Germline V gene data show CDR1 as MNHEY and CDR2 as SVGAGI. This CDR3 contains 14 residues. The CDR3 DNA is TGTGCCAGCAGTTACGGGACAGGGGGGGCTGAAGCTTTCTTT. Its protein is CASSYGTGGAEAFF.

The gene calls are TRBV13 and TRBJ2-5; 7 nucleotides align to TRBD2. The trim removed 5 bases at V and 4 bases at J, leaving 22 bases unmatched. Germline CDR1 and CDR2: PRHDT and FYEKMQ (reference sequence). The CDR3 contains 19 residues. The CDR3 sequence is CASSLRPGRERYAAETQYF. The CDR3 DNA is TGTGCCAGCAGCCTTCGCCCAGGGCGGGAGAGATATGCAGCAGAGACCCAGTACTTC.

The chain joins TRBV18 to TRBJ1-3; perhaps TRBD1 as D (5 bases). The ends were cut back, 4 bases at V and 0 bases at J, with 22 bases in the middle. The germline gives CDR1 KGHSH, CDR2 LQKENI. CDR3 size: 19 residues. In DNA form, the CDR3 reads TGTGCCAGCTCACTCAACGGGGGAGCTGGGGCCGCCTCTGGAAACACCATATATTTT. Protein product: CASSLNGGAGAASGNTIYF.

J is TRBJ2-1 and V is TRBV7-8, with TRBD2 matching over 10 bases. Trimming at V came to 0 bases and at J to 8 bases, leaving 7 bases not matched to a gene. The CDR3 has 16 residues. Germline V lookup: CDR1 SGHVS, CDR2 FQNEAQ. The CDR3 nucleotides read TGTGCCAGCAGCTTAGCTAGCGGGGGGTACGCGGATGAGCAGTTCTTC. It yields the protein CASSLASGGYADEQFF. Together with reference TRBV7-8 and TRBJ2-1, the CDR3 gives the full variable domain: GAGVSQSPRYKVAKRGQDVALRCDPISGHVSLFWYQQALGQGPEFLTYFQNEAQLDKSGLPSDRFFAERPEGSVSTLKIQRTQQEDSAVYLCASSLASGGYADEQFFGPGTRLTVL.

This chain joins TRBV7-2 and TRBJ2-3, with 9 bases matching TRBD2. Trimming cost V 0 bases and J 1 base; bases outside gene matches: 2. Germline-derived CDR1 and CDR2 are SGHTA and FQGNSA. The CDR3 is 16 amino acids. The CDR3: CASSLAPSGGTDTQYF. CDR3 bases: TGTGCCAGCAGCTTAGCGCCTAGCGGGGGCACAGATACGCAGTATTTT.

The chain combines TRBV19 with TRBJ1-5; tentative D call: TRBD1 (6 bases). The V gene lost 4 bases and the J gene lost 6 bases, with 16 bases spanning the gap. CDR3 length equals 15 residues. Germline V CDR1 and CDR2: LNHDA, SQIVND (reference sequence). CDR3 loop: CASSTTGMLRQPQHF. DNA for the CDR3: TGTGCCAGTAGTACCACAGGGATGCTCCGTCAGCCCCAGCATTTT.

This clone appeared a single time. V and J are TRBV9 and TRBJ1-3; possibly TRBD1 for D (5 bases). V was cut by 0 bases and J by 4 bases, with 14 bases left in between. CDR3 length: 16 amino acids. CDR1 is SGDLS and CDR2 is YYNGEE in the germline V gene. In DNA form, the CDR3 reads TGTGCCAGCAGCGTAGACCCGACAGCCACGGGAAACACCATATATTTT. Protein: CASSVDPTATGNTIYF.

The chain combines TRBV5-1 with TRBJ1-2; maybe TRBD1 (6 bases). This CDR3 has 12 residues. Germline V gives CDR1 SGHRS, CDR2 YFSETQ. V shed 5 bases and J shed 1 base, with 6 bases lying between them. The CDR3 loop is CASRQGNYGYTF. CDR3 sequence (DNA): TGCGCCAGCAGACAGGGTAACTATGGCTACACCTTC.

The CDR3 DNA reads TGTGCCAGCTCCCCGGGGGACCTCTACGAGCAGTACTTC. Protein: CASSPGDLYEQYF. J is TRBJ2-7 and V is TRBV18; TRBD2 is a possible D gene (6 bases). CDR1 is KGHSH, CDR2 LQKENI, per germline. There are 13 residues in the CDR3. V gave up 6 bases and J gave up 3 bases, with 12 bases separating them.

The CDR3 nucleotides are TGTGCCAGCAGTTACTCGAGGGGGGGAGGCAATCAGCCCCAGCATTTT. Protein sequence: CASSYSRGGGNQPQHF. The chain recombines TRBV6-6 with TRBJ1-5; maybe TRBD1 (6 bases). Trimming removed 0 bases from V and 2 bases from J, with 11 bases in between. Germline V gene data show CDR1 as MNHNY and CDR2 as SVGAGI (reference sequence). This CDR3 spans 16 amino acids.

The V and J genes are TRBV19 and TRBJ1-6; a possible D gene is TRBD1 (6 bases). The CDR3 covers 19 residues. CDR1 is LNHDA, CDR2 SQIVND, per germline (reference sequence). V lost 5 bases and J 0 bases, leaving 20 bases between the germline ends. The CDR3 loop reads CASSVLGTLDRSYNSPLHF. In nucleotides, the CDR3 is TGTGCCAGTAGTGTCCTCGGGACACTGGACCGCTCCTATAATTCACCCCTCCACTTT.

The V and J genes are TRBV27 and TRBJ1-5, with D maybe TRBD1 (6 bases). Germline CDR1 is MNHEY and CDR2 is SMNVEV (reference sequence). The V and J ends lost 1 base and 4 bases respectively, with 14 bases between them. This CDR3 has 16 amino acids. CDR3 in DNA: TGTGCCAGCAGTTTATGGGGGAGGGGGAATAATCAGCCCCAGCATTTT. It encodes CASSLWGRGNNQPQHF.

This clone was recorded once. The chain recombines TRBV4-3 with TRBJ2-7, with a possible D match to TRBD2 (5 bases). V was shortened by 1 base and J by 1 base, with 11 bases between the two germline ends. This CDR3 comprises 15 residues. Germline CDR1 reads LGHNA; CDR2 reads YSLEER. The CDR3, as DNA: TGCGCCAGCAGCCAAGGAAGCGGCTCTTCCTACGAGCAGTACTTC. Its translation is CASSQGSGSSYEQYF.

The chain is built from TRBV5-4 and TRBJ2-7, with D possibly matching TRBD1 (6 bases). V was pared by 4 bases and J by 1 base, with 12 bases between. Germline loops: CDR1 SGHNT, CDR2 YYREEE (reference sequence). The length of the CDR3 is 14 residues. As DNA, the CDR3 is TGTGCCAGCAGCATAATCGGACAGTCCTACGAGCAGTACTTC. Encoded protein: CASSIIGQSYEQYF.